The entry that follows covers one TCR beta chain sequence. Its antigen is currently not known. Base qualities were left out, and no much larger clone turns up one base away. This sample is part of a study of cytomegalovirus exposure and HLA in healthy donors (dated by TCRdb to about 2017). Some background on the complete study: According to an earlier analysis of several hundred of the donors, about 190 million T cells yielded 100 million or so unique TCR beta sequences and approximately 300 Gb of sequence data. An early release covering about 600 HLA-typed donors comprised approximately 300 gigabases of sequencing data and roughly 85 million unique TCR sequences. Among the roughly 430 genotyped donors, more than 70% belonged to the genetic ancestry cluster associated with self-reported Caucasian donors. The study aimed to test whether cataloging public T cell receptors could reveal signatures of past pathogen exposure. Using immunosequencing, the study profiled T cell repertoires from about 650 subjects and related those repertoires to cytomegalovirus serostatus. In addition to the first cohort of approximately 670 subjects, a separate validation cohort of under 150 different subjects was used. To predict cytomegalovirus infection status, the study combined high-throughput TCR immunosequencing, statistical association of individual TCRs with disease status, and machine learning. In a later analysis, previously published TCR beta repertoires from several hundred donors were re-analyzed and high-resolution HLA genotyping was added so that TCR occurrence patterns could be studied. Rather than using new phenotypic data, the later analysis identified candidate immune exposures from TCR beta sequences and from how often those sequences occurred across donors. In an earlier analysis of 587 of the donors, high-throughput TCR beta sequencing was used to judge whether each TCR beta V gene segment behaved as functional or pseudogenic. Donor age, sex, ethnicity and CMV serostatus were compiled alongside the repertoire data. Genome-wide SNP genotypes for about 65% of the 666 donors were used in a later genetic analysis, which treated that subset as a discovery cohort. All discovery cohort repertoires had been generated on a single sequencing platform. Both class I and class II loci were covered by HLA typing, at four-digit resolution. The number of typed donors differed by locus: about 629-630 for A, B, C, DRB1 and DQB1; approximately 530 for DQA1; some 590 for DPA1; and about 450 for DPB1. Roughly 5 DR-DQ haplotypes were handled as single units for association and clustering, since linkage in the cohort was strong. On average, roughly 240,000 unique TCR beta nucleotide sequences were sequenced per donor among 350 to 400 genotyped donors of the cohort, with approximately 18% of those sequences being non-productive. What the authors observed across the whole study: In both the original and validation cohorts, the classifier was reported to diagnose cytomegalovirus status with high specificity and sensitivity. Linkage disequilibrium might explain the correlated functional status among segregating V segments, but an unknown experimental factor could not be excluded. A later genetic analysis associated a missense DCLRE1C variant with V-gene and J-gene trimming of TCR beta chains, and an independent cohort replicated the association. Broadly in line with IMGT annotations, most TCR beta V segments showed up in productive rearrangements about 90% or about 30% of the time in an earlier analysis of some 590 of the donors. The 87-base-pair reads could not distinguish some IMGT-functional V segments, including TRBV6-2 and TRBV6-3, so those segments were excluded. Most TCR sequences were observed very rarely across donors, whereas some public TCRs were present in many individuals. In vitro tests confirmed that three of the cytomegalovirus-associated TCR beta chains recognize cytomegalovirus antigens. A later analysis associated about 16,000 TCR beta sequences with specific HLA alleles at a false discovery rate of 0.05. In a later analysis, the rate of TCR association differed among HLA loci, with DRB1 alleles having the most associated TCRs and HLA-C alleles having the fewest. The cohort was sequenced for TCR beta chains only, and without alpha or paired-chain data the features that could be detected were limited. Compared with equally common non-associated chains, HLA-associated TCR beta chains in a later analysis were more clonally expanded and had lower generation probabilities. The study gave a list of some 150 TCR beta chains associated with cytomegalovirus. When HLA alleles, especially DR and DQ, strongly co-occurred, attributing TCR associations to individual alleles was difficult. Because HLA typing was missing for some donors at each locus, association tests included only the typed subset. In a later genetic analysis, fewer N-insertions in productive TCRs were reported among donors in an Asian-associated ancestry cluster than the roughly 700-donor mean. For the cohort, immune exposure information was limited to CMV serostatus. Because counts were too low, more than 15 rarely observed V segments, including chromosome 9 orphons, were excluded from the earlier analysis of 587 of the donors. The authors suggested that the approach could potentially be extended to other disease states and immunological phenotypes. A further reported finding was that TCR beta sequences accurately predicted the HLA-A and HLA-B alleles for most subjects in the first cohort. A cluster of highly shared sequence variants was judged likely to be a technical artifact of the sequencing pipeline. Roughly uniform sequencing depth across donors was assumed in presence/absence analyses, although this assumption may not hold. Several of the top co-occurrence clusters appeared to be linked to parvovirus B19, influenza, CMV and Epstein-Barr virus, according to a later analysis. Most CMV-associated TCR beta chains appeared to be HLA-restricted in a later analysis, and the HLA associations seemed to be driven largely by CMV exposure.

V was cut back by 4 bases and J by 0 bases, leaving a gap of 7 bases between them. Per the germline V gene, MGHDK is the CDR1 and SYGVNS is the CDR2. Its CDR3 holds 14 amino acids, cysteine through phenylalanine. Only the CDR3 region is kept as DNA, spanning 42 bases read in frame from base 1. The cohort was made up of 650 to 700 healthy bone marrow donors. Cohort members were all nominally healthy when sampled, although unrecorded immune exposures were likely present. The donor tested CMV seropositive, placing the donor among the roughly 300 seropositive members of the cohort. A peripheral blood sample was provided by each donor, and peripheral blood mononuclear cells were used for TCR beta sequencing. Genomic DNA was extracted from the blood cell samples with the Qiagen DNeasy Blood Extraction Kit. The protocol used for the library was the immunoSEQ multiplex PCR assay. A mixture of 60 forward primers for TCR Vbeta segments and 13 reverse primers for TCR Jbeta segments was used in the multiplex PCR. Amplification of the CDR3 region of rearranged TCR beta genes was performed with a multiplex PCR assay on genomic DNA. Amplified TCR beta libraries were sequenced as 87-base-pair reads on the Illumina HiSeq System. The paper's processing steps were these. Across the roughly 670 repertoires, a later analysis counted tens of millions of unique TCR beta chains, approximately 12 million of which were shared by at least two donors. To remove PCR and sequencing errors, raw reads were error-corrected and collapsed into unique sequences using a nearest-neighbor algorithm that merged closely related sequences. To assign V, D and J gene segments, CDR3 sequences were aligned to IMGT reference sequences. For a sequence to be retained, a match of at least six nucleotides to both a V gene segment and a J gene segment was required. A rearrangement counted as productive if the CDR3 had no stop codons and remained in frame with V and J, and every other rearrangement counted as non-productive. Following IMGT convention, CDR3 was defined as the stretch from the second conserved V-encoded cysteine to the conserved J-encoded phenylalanine. In an earlier analysis of some 550 of the donors, sequences lacking an unambiguous match to a single V gene segment were excluded. In an earlier analysis of 587 of the donors, V segments were called functional above 56.7% productive rearrangements and were called segregating when the between-donor standard deviation exceeded 5%. A statistical classification framework was built to diagnose cytomegalovirus status from the catalog of TCR beta chain sequences. V and J gene assignment, in a later analysis, came from comparing TCR nucleotide sequences with IMGT/GENE-DB human TR gene sequences. Using the TCRdist pipeline, a later analysis assigned CDR3 sequences along with most-parsimonious VDJ recombination scenarios. In a later analysis, every TCR beta chain was defined by the combination of its CDR3 amino acid sequence and its V-gene family, and reads without a unique V-gene family were dropped. A later analysis removed over 500 highly shared, low-generation-probability nucleotide sequences to deal with suspected cross-contamination and a sequencing artifact. For each public chain, a later analysis derived a clonal expansion index from normalized ranks of inferred template counts within each repertoire. In a later analysis, generation probabilities were computed using a VDJ recombination model fitted to out-of-frame rearrangements, and the results were checked against IGoR. Hypergeometric tests were used in a later analysis to score TCR-TCR, TCR-HLA and TCR-CMV co-occurrence, with a repertoire-size bias correction applied to the TCR pairs. To estimate false discovery rates, a later analysis permuted the HLA or CMV assignments 20 times. In a later analysis, co-occurring TCRs were grouped with DBSCAN, and TCRdist sequence similarity was added when clustering was performed within HLA-allele-positive subsets. Repertoires with fewer than 30,000 or more than 120,000 public chains were left out of co-occurrence clustering, as were five repertoires with anomalous nucleotide sharing. The source is immuneACCESS, and TCRdb retained only in-frame sequences with V and J called. Part of the clones is not carried over; for the studies checked, unresolved V genes explain less than half of this, and the remainder is unexplained. V, J and clone size derive from that table, while D and trimming were established from the DNA sequence. Within this sample are approximately 100,000 clones, with roughly 80% of them counted one time only. Around 5% of the sample lies in the top ten.

The V and J genes are TRBV25-1 and TRBJ1-5, with the D gene not confidently named. The sequenced sample consisted of PBMCs. The sequence was obtained from a female donor in good health and CMV-seropositive. Read as DNA, the sequence is TGTGCCAGCAGTGCCCTATATAGCAATCAGCCCCAGCATTTT. Translated, this is CASSALYSNQPQHF. Reference TRBV25-1 and TRBJ1-5 proteins supply the regions before and after the CDR3; the full variable domain is: EADIYQTPRYLVIGTGKKITLECSQTMGHDKMYWYQQDPGMELHLIHYSYGVNSTEKGDLSSESTVSRIRTEHFPLTLESARPSHTSQYLCASSALYSNQPQHFGDGTRLSIL.